These T cell receptor beta chains were read from a single sample in a study of T cell repertoires in cytomegalovirus infection. TCRdb re-derived calls from the reads in MiXCR, one entry per CDR3 protein. The repertoire consists of 250,000 or so distinct CDR3 sequences, with approximately 13% occurring once and the leading ten covering 1.6%. Sequenced material: PBMCs. Receptor source: a human donor in good health (CMV status not recorded). Some clones in this sample may be carry-over from other donors' samples. Each CDR3 is given with its conserved first and last residue. Each record gives: CDR3 DNA, CDR3 protein, V gene, D gene, CDR3 length, J gene, clone size. The D gene is left open where the match is weak. The size field is filled for only some rows; it gives once, few, many or a size class.

CDR3 DNA: TGTGCCAGCAGGAGTGGGGCAGATACGCAGTATTTT
CDR3 protein: CASRSGADTQYF
V gene: TRBV6-5
D gene: .
CDR3 length: 12
J gene: TRBJ2-3
clone size: many

CDR3 DNA: TGTGCCAGCAGCGTTGACCCGACCGCAGAGACCCAGTACTTC
CDR3 protein: CASSVDPTAETQYF
V gene: TRBV7-3
D gene: .
CDR3 length: 14
J gene: TRBJ2-5
clone size: .

CDR3 DNA: TGTGCCAGCAGTGCGACAGGCTATGGCTACACCTTC
CDR3 protein: CASSATGYGYTF
V gene: TRBV2
D gene: .
CDR3 length: 12
J gene: TRBJ1-2
clone size: many

CDR3 DNA: TGTGCCAGCAGTTTCGGGAGTGCCACTGAAGCTTTCTTT
CDR3 protein: CASSFGSATEAFF
V gene: TRBV12-3/TRBV12-4
D gene: .
CDR3 length: 13
J gene: TRBJ1-1
clone size: many

CDR3 DNA: TGTGCCAGCAGTCCCGGGACTTCCACAGATACGCAGTATTTT
CDR3 protein: CASSPGTSTDTQYF
V gene: TRBV12-3/TRBV12-4
D gene: .
CDR3 length: 14
J gene: TRBJ2-3
clone size: many

CDR3 DNA: TGTGCCAGCAGTGAATATTGGGGAAAAGAGACCCAGTACTTC
CDR3 protein: CASSEYWGKETQYF
V gene: TRBV25-1
D gene: .
CDR3 length: 14
J gene: TRBJ2-5
clone size: many

CDR3 DNA: TGTGCCAGCAGCAGCAGACAGGGGGCGAGGGAGCAGTACTTC
CDR3 protein: CASSSRQGAREQYF
V gene: TRBV7-2
D gene: TRBD1
CDR3 length: 14
J gene: TRBJ2-7
clone size: .

CDR3 DNA: TGCAGCGTTGAAAATCCTGACAGGGGAAACATTCAGTACTTC
CDR3 protein: CSVENPDRGNIQYF
V gene: TRBV29-1
D gene: TRBD1
CDR3 length: 14
J gene: TRBJ2-4
clone size: .

CDR3 DNA: TGTGCCAGCAGCTTAGAACGAGACAATGAGCAGTTCTTC
CDR3 protein: CASSLERDNEQFF
V gene: TRBV7-2
D gene: .
CDR3 length: 13
J gene: TRBJ2-1
clone size: many

CDR3 DNA: TGTGCCAGCAGTGAATCTCAAAGCCGAAGCTCCTACGAGCAGTACTTC
CDR3 protein: CASSESQSRSSYEQYF
V gene: TRBV2
D gene: .
CDR3 length: 16
J gene: TRBJ2-7
clone size: many

CDR3 DNA: TGTGCCAGCAGGGGGACAGGGCGAACCGGGGAGCTGTTTTTT
CDR3 protein: CASRGTGRTGELFF
V gene: TRBV7-2
D gene: TRBD1
CDR3 length: 14
J gene: TRBJ2-2
clone size: many

CDR3 DNA: TGTGCCAGCCCAGGGGCACAGAGGACTAGCGGGAGTAGGTACGAGCAGTACTTC
CDR3 protein: CASPGAQRTSGSRYEQYF
V gene: TRBV28
D gene: TRBD2
CDR3 length: 18
J gene: TRBJ2-7
clone size: .

CDR3 DNA: TGTGCTAGTGGTTTGGTACGAGGGGGGGAGGGCCTCTCCTACGAGCAGTACTTC
CDR3 protein: CASGLVRGGEGLSYEQYF
V gene: TRBV12-5
D gene: .
CDR3 length: 18
J gene: TRBJ2-7
clone size: many

CDR3 DNA: TGTGCCAGCTCAGGAACCGGGACAGGACCTTACGAGCAGTACTTC
CDR3 protein: CASSGTGTGPYEQYF
V gene: TRBV18
D gene: TRBD1
CDR3 length: 15
J gene: TRBJ2-7
clone size: .

CDR3 DNA: TGTGCCAGCAGCCCCCGCGGGGCGAGGTGGCAGTTCTTC
CDR3 protein: CASSPRGARWQFF
V gene: TRBV7-2
D gene: .
CDR3 length: 13
J gene: TRBJ2-1
clone size: many

CDR3 DNA: TGCAGCGTTGGGGGGTCGGGGTCGCCTGGCACAGATACGCAGTATTTT
CDR3 protein: CSVGGSGSPGTDTQYF
V gene: TRBV29-1
D gene: .
CDR3 length: 16
J gene: TRBJ2-3
clone size: .

CDR3 DNA: TGCGCCAGCATGCTCGCCCAGCATTTT
CDR3 protein: CASMLAQHF
V gene: TRBV5-1
D gene: .
CDR3 length: 9
J gene: TRBJ1-5
clone size: few

CDR3 DNA: TGTGCCAGCAGTTCCGACGGCCTTGGGAATTCACCCCTCCACTTT
CDR3 protein: CASSSDGLGNSPLHF
V gene: TRBV6-2/TRBV6-3
D gene: .
CDR3 length: 15
J gene: TRBJ1-6
clone size: many

CDR3 DNA: TGTGCCAGCAGCCCCCAGCAACAACTGTTTTTT
CDR3 protein: CASSPQQQLFF
V gene: TRBV7-9
D gene: .
CDR3 length: 11
J gene: TRBJ1-4
clone size: .

CDR3 DNA: TGTGCCAGCAGTCGCCTATTGAGGGGACAAGAGACCCAGTACTTC
CDR3 protein: CASSRLLRGQETQYF
V gene: TRBV6-1
D gene: .
CDR3 length: 15
J gene: TRBJ2-5
clone size: many

CDR3 DNA: TGTGCCAGCAGTTACCAATCAGGGGGCTATGGCTACACCTTC
CDR3 protein: CASSYQSGGYGYTF
V gene: TRBV6-5
D gene: TRBD1
CDR3 length: 14
J gene: TRBJ1-2
clone size: few

CDR3 DNA: TGTGCCAGCAGTTTAATACTTGTTGGCCCGACTGTCACCGGGGAGCTGTTTTTT
CDR3 protein: CASSLILVGPTVTGELFF
V gene: TRBV27
D gene: .
CDR3 length: 18
J gene: TRBJ2-2
clone size: many

CDR3 DNA: TGTGCCAGCAGCTTACGGGTAATACAAGAGACCCAGTACTTC
CDR3 protein: CASSLRVIQETQYF
V gene: TRBV7-8
D gene: .
CDR3 length: 14
J gene: TRBJ2-5
clone size: many

CDR3 DNA: TGTGCCAGCAGCCCGCCGACAAGGGATACGCAGTATTTT
CDR3 protein: CASSPPTRDTQYF
V gene: TRBV7-2
D gene: .
CDR3 length: 13
J gene: TRBJ2-3
clone size: many

CDR3 DNA: TGTGCCAGCAGTCCCGGGGACAGGGCTAATTCACCCCTCCACTTT
CDR3 protein: CASSPGDRANSPLHF
V gene: TRBV28
D gene: TRBD1
CDR3 length: 15
J gene: TRBJ1-6
clone size: many

CDR3 DNA: TGTGCCAGCAGTCGGGACGGTGTCGGGGAGGGAAAACTGTTTTTT
CDR3 protein: CASSRDGVGEGKLFF
V gene: TRBV7-2
D gene: .
CDR3 length: 15
J gene: TRBJ1-4
clone size: many